The clone carrying this T cell receptor beta chain was detected many times. These data are taken from a study of T cell changes during pregnancy in multiple sclerosis. Measured with immunoSEQ multiplex PCR; TCRdb has only the in-frame clones, and not every one. The sample holds around 62,000 clones, roughly 87% seen once. Germline V CDR1 and CDR2: MGHRA, YSYEKL. The trim removed 0 bases at V and 6 bases at J, leaving 17 bases unmatched. The CDR3 has 20 amino acids. The material sequenced was peripheral blood, taken in the first trimester of pregnancy. The sequence was collected from a female donor with multiple sclerosis, enrolled in a pregnancy study. The chain uses TRBV4-1 and TRBJ1-6; TRBD1 aligns across 7 bases. CDR3 residues: CASSQDRLTGTHRRNSPLHF. CDR3 nucleotides: TGCGCCAGCAGCCAAGATCGTTTGACAGGGACACACCGACGTAATTCACCCCTCCACTTT.